A selection of T cell receptor beta chains follows, all from one sample in a study of T-cell reconstitution after alpha-beta-depleted transplantation in children. MiXCR was run by TCRdb on the PCR reads, yielding one entry per CDR3 protein. The profile shows about 980,000 distinct CDR3 sequences, about 26% of them singletons. Sequenced material: PBMCs, mostly from graft donor cells, taken 360 days after TCRalphabeta/CD19-depleted stem cell transplant. The receptor set was obtained from a boy under two years old who had a stem cell transplant for SCID, so the T cells may come from the graft donor. The CDR3 runs from the conserved cysteine through the conserved F or W.

j_call: TRBJ2-2; v_call: TRBV9; cdr3_aa: CASSRQTANTGELFF
j_call: TRBJ1-4; v_call: TRBV5-1; cdr3_aa: CASSLTGTDEKLFF
j_call: TRBJ1-5; v_call: TRBV12-3/TRBV12-4; cdr3_aa: CASSLIWGAHQPQHF
j_call: TRBJ1-2; v_call: TRBV5-4; cdr3_aa: CASSTDPGGADGYTF
j_call: TRBJ2-7; v_call: TRBV7-9; cdr3_aa: CASSLGTGLSYEQYF
j_call: TRBJ1-4; v_call: TRBV20-1; cdr3_aa: CSARDYGGNEKLFF
j_call: TRBJ2-1; v_call: TRBV29-1; cdr3_aa: CSASGRLHNEQFF
j_call: TRBJ2-7; v_call: TRBV18; cdr3_aa: CASSAGTISYEQYF
j_call: TRBJ2-5; v_call: TRBV7-2; cdr3_aa: CASRIGEAQYF
j_call: TRBJ2-3; v_call: TRBV9; cdr3_aa: CASSPRTGAGADTQYF
j_call: TRBJ2-5; v_call: TRBV5-5; cdr3_aa: CASSFGLQSETQYF
j_call: TRBJ2-1; v_call: TRBV4-1; cdr3_aa: CASKGFRDSVEEQFF
j_call: TRBJ2-7; v_call: TRBV20-1; cdr3_aa: CSARSGTGEDEQYF
j_call: TRBJ2-3; v_call: TRBV12-3/TRBV12-4; cdr3_aa: CASSNTRDTQYF
j_call: TRBJ2-7; v_call: TRBV27; cdr3_aa: CASSPADVSHEQYF
j_call: TRBJ2-3; v_call: TRBV5-1; cdr3_aa: CASSLRTSGGPGDRDTQYF
j_call: TRBJ2-3; v_call: TRBV12-3/TRBV12-4; cdr3_aa: CASLRTRGTDTQYF
j_call: TRBJ1-2; v_call: TRBV20-1; cdr3_aa: CSQEEQGYYGYTF
j_call: TRBJ2-1; v_call: TRBV6-5; cdr3_aa: CASSYSRGFHEQFF
j_call: TRBJ2-5; v_call: TRBV11-2; cdr3_aa: CASSLGTTGEQTQYF
j_call: TRBJ1-4; v_call: TRBV4-3; cdr3_aa: CASSPGPNNEKLFF
j_call: TRBJ2-7; v_call: TRBV4-3; cdr3_aa: CASSQDIRTGEYEQYF
j_call: TRBJ2-3; v_call: TRBV5-1; cdr3_aa: CASSSRERTDTQYF
j_call: TRBJ2-1; v_call: TRBV7-2; cdr3_aa: CASTSVGGKQFF
j_call: TRBJ2-2; v_call: TRBV11-2; cdr3_aa: CASSQRGTVNTGELFF
j_call: TRBJ2-7; v_call: TRBV12-3/TRBV12-4; cdr3_aa: CASSPTAWEQYF
j_call: TRBJ2-7; v_call: TRBV13; cdr3_aa: CASSLGPGNPYEQYF
j_call: TRBJ2-2; v_call: TRBV5-1; cdr3_aa: CASSLLATGELFF
j_call: TRBJ2-1; v_call: TRBV7-9; cdr3_aa: CASRRTSGGSSYNEQFF
j_call: TRBJ2-3; v_call: TRBV4-1; cdr3_aa: CASSQAEGAGGFKGTQYF
j_call: TRBJ2-3; v_call: TRBV4-2; cdr3_aa: CASSQAKQDTQYF
j_call: TRBJ2-5; v_call: TRBV29-1; cdr3_aa: CSGGPTQETQYF
j_call: TRBJ2-7; v_call: TRBV4-2; cdr3_aa: CASSQEGPGEYEQYF
j_call: TRBJ2-5; v_call: TRBV12-3/TRBV12-4; cdr3_aa: CASRPSGGEETQYF
j_call: TRBJ2-5; v_call: TRBV27; cdr3_aa: CASSLKGTSWETQYF
j_call: TRBJ2-7; v_call: TRBV29-1; cdr3_aa: CSVVVAAFSYEQYF
j_call: TRBJ2-3; v_call: TRBV20-1; cdr3_aa: CSARDFPLGKTDTQYF
j_call: TRBJ2-7; v_call: TRBV7-2; cdr3_aa: CASSPLGQGAYEQYF
j_call: TRBJ2-1; v_call: TRBV4-3; cdr3_aa: CASSPTWTDPFPEQFF
j_call: TRBJ2-1; v_call: TRBV18; cdr3_aa: CASSPPSGVAGKTEQFF
j_call: TRBJ2-5; v_call: TRBV5-1; cdr3_aa: CASSLASLAGGSETQYF
j_call: TRBJ2-6; v_call: TRBV2; cdr3_aa: CASRVTGTGANVLTF
j_call: TRBJ2-3; v_call: TRBV29-1; cdr3_aa: CSVPSREGVTDTQYF